The T cell receptor (beta chain) described here comes from a study of neoadjuvant nivolumab and ipilimumab in lung cancer. The overall study: The combination arm added day-1 ipilimumab 1 mg/kg to nivolumab 3 mg/kg on days 1, 15, 29. Study findings and constraints: Higher pretherapy blood TCR richness went with higher resected-tumor richness. From pretherapy to surgery, tumor richness and clonality rose with dual therapy. Compared with tumor-adjacent uninvolved lung, resected tumors showed greater richness and clonality.

Germline-derived CDR1 and CDR2 are SGHNT and YYREEE (reference sequence). V was pared by 0 bases and J by 0 bases, with 11 bases between. The CDR3 totals 16 residues. Turning to this clone: Its cognate antigen is unknown.

Method: immunoSEQ multiplex PCR; TCRdb's copy keeps in-frame clones and lacks some. The sample records 40,000 to 55,000 clones, approximately 90% being singletons. The receptor was isolated from an adult with non-small cell lung cancer. Some clones in this sample may be carry-over from other donors' samples. The specimen comprised blood, sampled before neoadjuvant nivolumab, alone or with ipilimumab. The chain joins TRBV5-4 to TRBJ2-3; D not certain. The CDR3 loop reads CASSLGRGRSTDTQYF. DNA for the CDR3: TGTGCCAGCAGCTTGGGGCGAGGCCGGAGCACAGATACGCAGTATTTT. Full variable domain (remainder filled in from reference TRBV5-4 and TRBJ2-3): ETGVTQSPTHLIKTRGQQVTLRCSSQSGHNTVSWYQQALGQGPQFIFQYYREEENGRGNFPPRFSGLQFPNYSSELNVNALELDDSALYLCASSLGRGRSTDTQYFGPGTRLTVL.